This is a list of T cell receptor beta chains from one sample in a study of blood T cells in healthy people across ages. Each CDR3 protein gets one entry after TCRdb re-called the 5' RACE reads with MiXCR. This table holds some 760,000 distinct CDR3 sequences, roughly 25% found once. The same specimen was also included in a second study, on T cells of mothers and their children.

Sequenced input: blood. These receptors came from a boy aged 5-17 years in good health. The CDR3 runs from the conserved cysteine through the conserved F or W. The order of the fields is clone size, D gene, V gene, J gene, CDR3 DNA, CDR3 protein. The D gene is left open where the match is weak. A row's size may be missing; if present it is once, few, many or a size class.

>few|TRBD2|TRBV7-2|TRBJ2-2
TGTGCCAGCAGCAGGGGCCGAGAACTAGCGGGAAAGGGCGGGGAGCTGTTTTTT
CASSRGRELAGKGGELFF
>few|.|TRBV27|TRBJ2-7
TGTGCCAGCAGTTATCTACTAGCCCGCGAGCAGTACTTC
CASSYLLAREQYF
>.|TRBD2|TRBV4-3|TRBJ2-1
TGCGCCAGCAGCCAAGTACGTGGGGGGGTCTACAATGAGCAGTTCTTC
CASSQVRGGVYNEQFF
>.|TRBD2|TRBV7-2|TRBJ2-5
TGTGCCAGCAGCCAGGGACTAGCGGTGGAGACCCAGTACTTC
CASSQGLAVETQYF
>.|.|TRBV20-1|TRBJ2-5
TGCAGTGCTAGCCGGGGGGCAGTGTTCCAAGAGACCCAGTACTTC
CSASRGAVFQETQYF
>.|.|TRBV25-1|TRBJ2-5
TGTGCCAGCAGTGAATCCACAGGGATTGAGACCCAGTACTTC
CASSESTGIETQYF
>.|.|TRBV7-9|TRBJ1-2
TGTGCCAGCAGCTTAGAAACCAGCGGGGGGCTATCTGGCTACACCTTC
CASSLETSGGLSGYTF
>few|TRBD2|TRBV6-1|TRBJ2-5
TGTGCCAGCAGACTAGCGGGGGTAGGAGAGACCCAGTACTTC
CASRLAGVGETQYF
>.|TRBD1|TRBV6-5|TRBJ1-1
TGTGCCAGCAGTTACGGGGGACAGGGGTCTGAAGCTTGCTTT
CASSYGGQGSEACF
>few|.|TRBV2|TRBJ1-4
TGTGCCAGCAGCACACAACTGGCCAGGGAAAAACTGTTTTTT
CASSTQLAREKLFF
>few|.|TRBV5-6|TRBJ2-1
TGTGCCAGCAGCCTAGAGAGGCACCATGAGCAGTTCTTC
CASSLERHHEQFF
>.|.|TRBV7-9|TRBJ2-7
TGTGCCTCCACACCGTTAGGACGGATCGAGCAGTACTTC
CASTPLGRIEQYF
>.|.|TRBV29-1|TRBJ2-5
TGCAGCGTTGAAGGAAGGGGGGTACTGCAAGAGACCCAGTACTTC
CSVEGRGVLQETQYF
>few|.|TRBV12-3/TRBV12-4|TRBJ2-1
TGTGCCAGCAGTTTAGGGCTTGAAGGGGCTTTGTATGAGCAGTTCTTC
CASSLGLEGALYEQFF
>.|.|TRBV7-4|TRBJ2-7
TGTGCCAGCAGATTGTCCGGGGAGCAGTACTTC
CASRLSGEQYF
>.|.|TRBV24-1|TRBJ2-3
TGTGCCACCAGTGATTTGGGGACAAGTATGACAGATACGCAGTATTTT
CATSDLGTSMTDTQYF
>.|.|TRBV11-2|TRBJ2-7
TGTGCCAGCAGGCGGGTCGGAGGCCTCTACGAGCAGTACTTC
CASRRVGGLYEQYF
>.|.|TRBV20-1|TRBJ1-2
TGCAGTGCTAGCGCCTTTGTATGGGGGGGTAGCTATGGCTACACCTTC
CSASAFVWGGSYGYTF
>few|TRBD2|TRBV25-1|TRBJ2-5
TGTGCCGGCAGCGGCAGCACGGTAGCGGGCCGGGAGACCCAGTACTTC
CAGSGSTVAGRETQYF
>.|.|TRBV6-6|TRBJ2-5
TGTGCCAGCAGTTACCGACTCTCCGAGACCCAGTACTTC
CASSYRLSETQYF
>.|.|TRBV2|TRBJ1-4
TGTGCCAGCAGTTCAGGGAATGAAAAACTGTTTTTT
CASSSGNEKLFF
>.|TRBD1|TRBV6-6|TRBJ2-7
TGTGCCAGCAGTCTTACCGGGACAGGGGGGTCCTACGAGCAGTACTTC
CASSLTGTGGSYEQYF
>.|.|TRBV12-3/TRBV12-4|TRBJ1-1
TGTGCCAGCAGTTTTGCGGTGCGCACTGAAGCTTTCTTT
CASSFAVRTEAFF
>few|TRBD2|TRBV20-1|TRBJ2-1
TGCAGTGCTAGTCGCGGGAGGGCTAGAGACAATGAGCAGTTCTTC
CSASRGRARDNEQFF
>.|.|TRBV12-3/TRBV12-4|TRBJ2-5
TGTGCCAGCAGTCCCCAGACAGGTCTAGAAGAGACCCAGTACTTC
CASSPQTGLEETQYF
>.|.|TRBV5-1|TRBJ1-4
TGCGCCAGCAGCAGGGTCCAGGTCTCGTCGAATGAAAAACTGTTTTTT
CASSRVQVSSNEKLFF
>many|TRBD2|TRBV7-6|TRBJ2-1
TGTGCCAGCAGCTCTGGGACTAGCGGACACTCCTACAATGAGCAGTTCTTC
CASSSGTSGHSYNEQFF
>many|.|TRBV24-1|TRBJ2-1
TGTGCCACCAGTGAAGGGGGGGGCTCCTACAATGAGCAGTTCTTC
CATSEGGGSYNEQFF
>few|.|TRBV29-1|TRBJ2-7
TGCAGCGTGGGCCTTCGACAGACCTACGAGCAGTACTTC
CSVGLRQTYEQYF
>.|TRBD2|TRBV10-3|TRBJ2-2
TGTGCCATCAGTTTTAGCGGGAGCACGAACACCGGGGAGCTGTTTTTT
CAISFSGSTNTGELFF
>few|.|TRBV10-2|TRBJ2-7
TGCGCCAGCAATAGTCGGAGCCGTGCCTACGAGCAGTACTTC
CASNSRSRAYEQYF
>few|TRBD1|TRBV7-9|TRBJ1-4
TGTGCCAGCAGCCTAGACAGGGATCTTAATGAAAAACTGTTTTTT
CASSLDRDLNEKLFF
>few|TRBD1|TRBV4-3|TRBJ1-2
TGCGCCAGCAGCCAAACTCGGACAGGTGGCGGCTACACCTTC
CASSQTRTGGGYTF
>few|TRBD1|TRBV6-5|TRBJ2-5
TGTGCCAGCAGTTCCCTACACAGGGGAGAGACCCAGTACTTC
CASSSLHRGETQYF
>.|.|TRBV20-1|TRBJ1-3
TGCAGTGCCCGGCCAGATTCTGGAAACACCATATATTTT
CSARPDSGNTIYF
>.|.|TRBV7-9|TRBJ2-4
TGTGCCAGCAGCGGGGCGGTCTTTCAGTACTTC
CASSGAVFQYF
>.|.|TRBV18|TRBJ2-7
TGTGCCAGCTCACCGGTAGGTGTCGGATACGAGCAGTACTTC
CASSPVGVGYEQYF
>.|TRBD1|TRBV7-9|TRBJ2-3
TGTGCCAGCAGCTTAGCTCGGGGGACAGGGGGCACAGATACGCAGTATTTT
CASSLARGTGGTDTQYF
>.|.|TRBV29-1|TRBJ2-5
TGCAGCGTTGATTTAGACACAGAGACCCAGTACTTC
CSVDLDTETQYF
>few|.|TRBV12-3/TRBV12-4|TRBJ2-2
TGTGCCAGCAGTCCCCTCCGGGTAGAAACCGGGGAGCTGTTTTTT
CASSPLRVETGELFF
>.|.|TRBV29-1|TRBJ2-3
TGCAGCGTTGAGGACGGGTTCACAGATACGCAGTATTTT
CSVEDGFTDTQYF
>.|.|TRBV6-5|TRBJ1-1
TGTGCCAGCGGGAGGGGACTGTCTACTGAAGCTTTCTTT
CASGRGLSTEAFF
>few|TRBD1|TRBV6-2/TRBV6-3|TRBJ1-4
TGTGCCAGCAGTCTCGGGACAGCGTCTGAAAAACTGTTTTTT
CASSLGTASEKLFF
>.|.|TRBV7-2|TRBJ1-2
TGTGCCAGCAGCCCGACACATTACTATGGCTACACCTTC
CASSPTHYYGYTF
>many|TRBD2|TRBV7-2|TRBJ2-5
TGTGCCAGCAGCTTATTTCTTCTCAGCGGGAGCGGGGAGACCCAGTACTTC
CASSLFLLSGSGETQYF
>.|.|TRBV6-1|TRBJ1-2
TGTGCCAGCAGTGTAGGAGCGGGGACGGCGTATGGCTACACCTTC
CASSVGAGTAYGYTF
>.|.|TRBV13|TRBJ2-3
TGTGCCAGCAGCTTATCGGCGGATGGGACAGATACGCAGTATTTT
CASSLSADGTDTQYF